The 26 T cell receptor beta chains below all came from one sample that was sequenced in a study of blood T cell repertoires in COVID-19 (dated by TCRdb to the early 2020s). Receptor amplification or capture employed the immunoSEQ multiplex PCR assay. What TCRdb holds here is the immuneACCESS table cut down to in-frame rearrangements. Part of the clones is not present; checked against another copy, under half of the missing clones reflect an unresolved V gene, and the others are unexplained. Present in this sample are 400,000 or so clones, nearly 90% of which were seen just once. Jointly, the top ten make up approximately 2.1% of the sample. The sequenced material came from PBMCs or T cells enriched from blood (not recorded which). These receptors were collected from a woman aged 40 to 50 with acute COVID-19.

This chain connects TRBV7-8 to TRBJ2-3, with TRBD2 matching over 8 bases. The CDR3 contains 17 residues. Losses at the gene ends were 2 bases for V and 7 bases for J; bases not matched to a gene: 14. In germline, CDR1 is SGHVS, CDR2 FQNEAQ. The CDR3 DNA is TGTGCCAGCAGCTTACGTGCTGGCGGGGGGTCTACTCATACGCAGTATTTT. It encodes CASSLRAGGGSTHTQYF.

V gene TRBV5-1 combines with J gene TRBJ1-3; D perhaps matches TRBD1 (5 bases). This CDR3 comprises 16 residues. Trimming cost V 4 bases and J 0 bases, with 14 bases left between them. Germline assignment: CDR1 SGHRS and CDR2 YFSETQ. The CDR3: CASSARDSGSGNTIYF. CDR3 in DNA: TGCGCCAGCAGCGCCCGGGACTCCGGCTCTGGAAACACCATATATTTT.

V and J are TRBV19 and TRBJ2-7; 9 bases are shared with TRBD1. The J segment lost 1 base and the V segment lost 6 bases, leaving 4 bases of the junction unmatched. There are 14 residues in the CDR3. Germline-derived CDR1 and CDR2 are LNHDA and SQIVND (reference sequence). The CDR3 bases are TGTGCCAGTAGCCGAGGACAGGGGTCCTACGAGCAGTACTTC. It yields the protein CASSRGQGSYEQYF.

The rearrangement links TRBV3-1 (or the pseudogene TRBV3-2) to TRBJ2-2; D possibly corresponds to TRBD2 (6 bases). Deletions cut 0 bases from V and 9 bases from J, with 11 bases between. In germline, CDR1 is LGHDT, CDR2 YNNKEL (reference sequence). The CDR3 runs to 14 residues. The CDR3 here is CASSQDRGNRELFF. The DNA of the CDR3 is TGTGCCAGCAGCCAAGACCGGGGGAACAGGGAGCTGTTTTTT.

CDR3 loop: CAINLAGRDTQYF. The CDR3 bases are TGTGCCATCAACTTGGCGGGGAGGGATACGCAGTATTTT. The chain combines TRBV2 with TRBJ2-3; tentatively, D is TRBD2 (6 bases). V shed 10 bases and J shed 6 bases, with 17 bases lying between them. The CDR3 contains 13 residues. Germline loops: CDR1 SNHLY, CDR2 FYNNEI.

The CDR3: CASSLSWGGREKLFF. CDR3 sequence (DNA): TGTGCCAGCAGCTTGTCTTGGGGGGGCCGGGAAAAACTGTTTTTT. J is TRBJ1-4 and V is TRBV5-6; D may be TRBD1 (6 bases). This CDR3 comprises 15 residues. The V gene's germline CDR1 is SGHDT and CDR2 YYEEEE. The V end lost 1 base, the J end lost 8 bases, and 15 bases lay between the germline ends. The full variable domain, rest sourced from reference TRBV5-6 and TRBJ1-4, is DAGVTQSPTHLIKTRGQQVTLRCSPKSGHDTVSWYQQALGQGPQFIFQYYEEEERQRGNFPDRFSGHQFPNYSSELNVNALLLGDSALYLCASSLSWGGREKLFFGSGTQLSVL.

This rearrangement joins TRBV9 to TRBJ1-1; no reliable D call. The CDR3 runs 14 residues. V was pared by 1 base and J by 0 bases, with 7 bases between. Looked up from germline, CDR1 is SGDLS and CDR2 is YYNGEE. In DNA form, the CDR3 reads TGTGCCAGCAGCGTAAATCCAGTGAACACTGAAGCTTTCTTT. It yields the protein CASSVNPVNTEAFF.

A few counts support this clone. The V gene is TRBV7-2, the J gene TRBJ1-5; 7 nucleotides line up with TRBD1. Germline-derived CDR1 and CDR2 are SGHTA and FQGNSA. The CDR3 has 14 residues. The junction had 9 bases not matched to a gene; V was cut back by 7 bases and J by 6 bases. For the CDR3, the DNA is TGTGCCAGCACCTTGACAGGGAAAAGTCAGCCCCAGCATTTT. It is translated as CASTLTGKSQPQHF.

The CDR3 here is CASSYPGGVDSPLHF. In nucleotides, the CDR3 is TGTGCCAGCAGTTACCCAGGGGGCGTTGATTCACCCCTCCACTTT. This chain joins TRBV6-6 and TRBJ1-6; 8 nucleotides align to TRBD1. The CDR3 is 15 residues long. The V segment lost 2 bases and the J segment 8 bases; nucleotides outside the gene matches: 5. Germline CDR1 is MNHNY and CDR2 is SVGAGI (reference sequence).

This rearrangement joins TRBV5-1 to TRBJ1-2; tentative D call: TRBD1 (6 bases). The CDR3 loop spans 14 amino acids. Per the germline V gene, CDR1 is SGHRS and CDR2 is YFSETQ. The V and J ends lost 0 bases and 8 bases respectively, with 14 bases between them. CDR3 sequence reads: CASSLVQGITGYTF. The CDR3, as DNA: TGCGCCAGCAGCTTGGTCCAGGGGATTACGGGCTACACCTTC.

The chain is built from TRBV5-4 and TRBJ2-1, with 7 positions matching TRBD1. With 8 bases clipped from V and 4 bases from J, the junction kept 18 bases outside the gene matches. The V gene's germline CDR1 is SGHNT and CDR2 YYREEE (reference sequence). The CDR3 sequence is 17 residues long. The CDR3 sequence is CASTRAGGSKRYNEQFF. DNA for the CDR3: TGTGCCAGTACGAGGGCAGGGGGATCAAAACGGTACAATGAGCAGTTCTTC.

The chain joins TRBV2 to TRBJ1-2; weak D call: TRBD1 (5 bases). The V gene lost 3 bases and the J gene lost 3 bases, with 8 bases spanning the gap. Germline V gives CDR1 SNHLY, CDR2 FYNNEI. There are 13 residues in the CDR3. CDR3: CASSDQGYYGYTF. The CDR3 nucleotides read TGTGCCAGCAGTGACCAGGGATACTATGGCTACACCTTC. Based on the CDR3 plus reference TRBV2 and TRBJ1-2, the full variable domain is EPEVTQTPSHQVTQMGQEVILRCVPISNHLYFYWYRQILGQKVEFLVSFYNNEISEKSEIFDDQFSVERPDGSNFTLKIRSTKLEDSAMYFCASSDQGYYGYTFGSGTRLTVV.

This chain links TRBV25-1 with TRBJ1-1; weak D call: TRBD1 (6 bases). Germline CDR1 is MGHDK and CDR2 is SYGVNS. This CDR3 is built from 14 residues. V dropped 2 bases and J dropped 5 bases, with 12 bases sitting between them. The CDR3 spells CASSELGGGTEAFF. In DNA form, the CDR3 reads TGTGCCAGCAGTGAACTAGGGGGTGGGACTGAAGCTTTCTTT. Together with reference TRBV25-1 and TRBJ1-1, the CDR3 gives the full variable domain: EADIYQTPRYLVIGTGKKITLECSQTMGHDKMYWYQQDPGMELHLIHYSYGVNSTEKGDLSSESTVSRIRTEHFPLTLESARPSHTSQYLCASSELGGGTEAFFGQGTRLTVV.

This chain uses TRBV19 with TRBJ1-3; unclear D gene. The CDR3 loop spans 15 amino acids. V was clipped by 2 bases and J by 4 bases, with 12 bases between them. Germline lookup yields CDR1 LNHDA and CDR2 SQIVND (reference sequence). The CDR3 coding sequence is TGTGCCAGTAGTATAAAGAGCAACGTGGGAAACACCATATATTTT. As protein: CASSIKSNVGNTIYF.

V gene TRBV19 combines with J gene TRBJ1-6; D unresolved. With 3 bases removed from V and 10 bases from J, the gap between germline ends came to 13 bases. The V gene's germline CDR1 is LNHDA and CDR2 SQIVND (reference sequence). The CDR3 spans 14 residues. The CDR3 DNA is TGTGCCAGTAGTATTTACGGTTCTCGCTCACCCCTCCACTTT. Its translation: CASSIYGSRSPLHF.

The chain is built from TRBV3-1 (or the pseudogene TRBV3-2) and TRBJ1-3; D is possibly TRBD1 (5 bases). V lost 2 bases, J lost 9 bases, and 14 bases lay in between. Germline loops: CDR1 LGHDT, CDR2 YNNKEL (reference sequence). This CDR3 spans 14 amino acids. The CDR3 bases are TGTGCCAGCAGCCAACGTCGCGGGGCCGTCACCATATATTTT. It specifies CASSQRRGAVTIYF.

The chain employs TRBV11-2 and TRBJ2-2; D remains unclear. The CDR3 extends over 13 amino acids. Per the germline V gene, CDR1 is SGHAT and CDR2 is FQNNGV. V was pared by 4 bases and J by 5 bases, with 8 bases between. The CDR3 DNA follows: TGTGCCAGCAGCTGGTCCGGGACCGGGGAGCTGTTTTTT. This translates into CASSWSGTGELFF.

The chain recombines TRBV14 with TRBJ1-1; TRBD1 is a possible D gene (6 bases). Germline CDR1 and CDR2: SGHDN and FVKESK. The CDR3 has 17 amino acids. The V and J ends lost 4 bases and 0 bases respectively, with 18 bases between them. The DNA for the CDR3 is TGTGCCAGCAGCCTTCACAGACAGGCCCCATTGAACACTGAAGCTTTCTTT. It yields the protein CASSLHRQAPLNTEAFF.

This clone was picked up one time. V gene TRBV15 combines with J gene TRBJ2-3; D remains ambiguous. The CDR3 is made up of 15 amino acids. CDR1 is LNHNV and CDR2 is YYDKDF in the germline V gene (reference sequence). Trimming removed 5 bases from V and 0 bases from J, with 12 bases in between. The CDR3 loop reads CATSEEKASTDTQYF. CDR3 sequence (DNA): TGTGCCACCAGCGAGGAGAAAGCCAGCACAGATACGCAGTATTTT.

This CDR3 is CASSIRDRGAGYTF. The DNA of the CDR3 is TGTGCCAGCAGTATCCGGGACAGGGGGGCAGGCTACACCTTC. The chain couples TRBV6-5 to TRBJ1-2; 11 positions match TRBD1. V trimming: 5 bases; J trimming: 8 bases; junction bases outside the gene matches: 7. This CDR3 contains 14 residues. The germline gives CDR1 MNHEY, CDR2 SVGAGI.

This chain connects TRBV30 to TRBJ1-1; perhaps TRBD1 as D (5 bases). CDR1 and CDR2 from the germline V gene are GTSNPN and SVGIG (reference sequence). V lost 1 base and J lost 1, with 7 bases in between. This CDR3 contains 13 residues. The CDR3 loop is CAWSAQENTEAFF. For the CDR3, the DNA is TGTGCCTGGAGTGCACAGGAGAACACTGAAGCTTTCTTT.

The chain carries TRBV27 and TRBJ2-4; 9 positions agree with TRBD1. Losses at the gene ends were 2 bases for V and 4 bases for J; bases not matched to a gene: 9. Per the germline V gene, CDR1 is MNHEY and CDR2 is SMNVEV (reference sequence). The CDR3 extends over 17 amino acids. DNA of the CDR3: TGTGCCAGCAGTTTAAGCCGGGACAGGGCAACGAAAAACATTCAGTACTTC. This sequence encodes CASSLSRDRATKNIQYF.

The chain employs TRBV27 and TRBJ2-1, with TRBD2 as a possible D gene (7 bases). Germline V gene sequence: CDR1 MNHEY, CDR2 SMNVEV (reference sequence). This CDR3 comprises 13 residues. V lost 3 bases to trimming and J lost 9 bases, with 12 bases between them. The CDR3 sequence is CASSFWGGGEQFF. CDR3 DNA: TGTGCCAGCAGTTTTTGGGGGGGCGGTGAGCAGTTCTTC.

V is TRBV18 and J is TRBJ2-2, with a weak D call TRBD1 (6 bases). V lost 6 bases and J 1 base, leaving 9 bases between the germline ends. The CDR3 has 14 residues. Per germline, CDR1 KGHSH and CDR2 LQKENI. The CDR3: CASSRGGNTGELFF. The DNA for the CDR3 is TGTGCCAGCTCGAGAGGGGGGAACACCGGGGAGCTGTTTTTT. The full variable domain, its missing parts supplied by reference TRBV18 and TRBJ2-2, is NAGVMQNPRHLVRRRGQEARLRCSPMKGHSHVYWYRQLPEEGLKFMVYLQKENIIDESGMPKERFSAEFPKEGPSILRIQQVVRGDSAAYFCASSRGGNTGELFFGEGSRLTVL.

The chain recombines TRBV11-2 with TRBJ1-1; 7 nucleotides line up with TRBD1. The V gene end was trimmed by 5 bases and the J gene end by 6 bases; junction bases not matched to a gene: 6. CDR3 length: 13 amino acids. Germline CDR1 reads SGHAT; CDR2 reads FQNNGV. CDR3 coding DNA: TGTGCCAGCAGCGGAAGACAGGGCCCTGAAGCTTTCTTT. Its translation is CASSGRQGPEAFF.

The chain links TRBV5-1 to TRBJ1-2; weak D call: TRBD1 (6 bases). The CDR3 has 15 amino acids. CDR1 is SGHRS and CDR2 is YFSETQ in the germline V gene. V was clipped by 0 bases and J by 4 bases, with 13 bases between them. In nucleotides, the CDR3 is TGCGCCAGCAGCTTGGAAAGGGGGTCCGGCTATGGCTACACCTTC. Translating it yields CASSLERGSGYGYTF.